Presented here are 19 T cell receptor beta chains from one specimen sequenced in a study of human T cells and chemical hapten exposure. In TCRdb, the RACE reads were re-called with MiXCR into one record per CDR3 protein. The table lists about 130,000 distinct CDR3 sequences, approximately 9.1% of them singletons. Time point denoted: healthy volunteer bleed at 2 weeks. Unfractionated whole blood was the source from which total RNA was extracted. The sample comprised whole blood. These receptor sequences come from a male donor in good health. Some clones in this sample may be carry-over from other donors' samples.

Many counts were recorded for this clonotype. The chain employs TRBV12-3 or TRBV12-4 and TRBJ1-4; 9 bases are a match to TRBD1. V lost 3 bases to trimming and J lost 5 bases; unmatched junction nucleotides: 7. The CDR3 loop spans 16 amino acids. The CDR3 region is CASSLGPDRGNEKLFF. Written as DNA, the CDR3 is TGTGCCAGCAGTTTGGGTCCGGACAGGGGAAATGAAAAACTGTTTTTT.

The rearrangement uses TRBV6-2 or TRBV6-3 and TRBJ2-7, with D maybe TRBD1 (5 bases). The germline CDR1 and CDR2 sequences are MNHEY and SVGEGT. This CDR3 has 12 amino acids. The ends were cut back, 11 bases at V and 7 bases at J, with 18 bases in the middle. CDR3 residues: CACQGSLWEQYF. The CDR3 DNA follows: TGTGCCTGTCAGGGAAGCCTTTGGGAGCAGTACTTC.

This sequence joins TRBV5-1 and TRBJ1-1; TRBD1 is a possible D gene (6 bases). The CDR3 is made up of 15 amino acids. The germline gives CDR1 SGHRS, CDR2 YFSETQ. The V end was cut by 3 bases, the J end by 5 bases, with 17 bases between. CDR3 sequence (DNA): TGCGCCAGCAGCTCCTGGCCAGGGGTAGGAACTGAAGCTTTCTTT. Translating it yields CASSSWPGVGTEAFF. Based on the CDR3 plus reference TRBV5-1 and TRBJ1-1, the full variable domain is KAGVTQTPRYLIKTRGQQVTLSCSPISGHRSVSWYQQTPGQGLQFLFEYFSETQRNKGNFPGRFSGRQFSNSRSEMNVSTLELGDSALYLCASSSWPGVGTEAFFGQGTRLTVV.

This clonotype was seen only a few times. This chain uses TRBV6-1 with TRBJ2-6; 7 bases map to TRBD1. V was clipped by 5 bases and J by 1 base; unmatched bases: 14. The CDR3 is 19 residues long. Germline loops: CDR1 MNHNS, CDR2 SASEGT. The CDR3 region is CASSPRQGRQGSGANVLTF. DNA of the CDR3: TGTGCCAGCAGTCCACGACAGGGCCGTCAAGGATCTGGGGCCAACGTCCTGACTTTC.

Concerning this clonotype itself: The CDR3 does not close with the conserved phenylalanine or tryptophan, likely indicating a read error. This CDR3 is CATSRDEGEKLFS. For the CDR3, the DNA is TGTGCCACCAGCAGAGATGAGGGTGAAAAACTGTTTTCT. The chain joins TRBV15 to TRBJ1-4; D gene unclear. Trimming removed 0 bases from V and 7 bases from J, with 6 bases in between. Germline V CDR1 and CDR2: LNHNV, YYDKDF (reference sequence). This CDR3 spans 13 amino acids.

This clonotype appeared a few times. The V gene is TRBV20-1, the J gene TRBJ1-2; D is ambiguous. The CDR3 is 11 amino acids. V was trimmed by 2 bases and J by 4 bases, leaving 5 bases between them. The V gene's germline CDR1 is DFQATT and CDR2 SNEGSKA (reference sequence). The CDR3 protein is CSARLVYGYTF. For the CDR3, the DNA is TGCAGTGCTAGACTAGTCTATGGCTACACCTTC.

The V call is TRBV15, the J call TRBJ2-7; 10 positions agree with TRBD1. Germline CDR1 and CDR2: LNHNV and YYDKDF (reference sequence). CDR3 length: 14 amino acids. With V trimmed by 3 bases and J by 5 bases, 4 bases remained unmatched. The CDR3, as DNA: TGTGCCACCAGCAGGACAGGGGGCCCCCACGAGCAGTACTTC. It is translated as CATSRTGGPHEQYF.

This clonotype was seen a handful of times. V gene TRBV5-4 combines with J gene TRBJ1-2; the D is unclear. This CDR3 contains 15 residues. Trimming removed 0 bases at V and 0 bases at J, with 9 bases between. The germline V gene has CDR1 SGHNT and CDR2 YYREEE (reference sequence). The CDR3 region is CASSLGGSTNYGYTF. The CDR3 region has the DNA TGTGCCAGCAGCTTGGGAGGCAGCACTAACTATGGCTACACCTTC.

J is TRBJ2-5 and V is TRBV5-4; TRBD1 aligns across 7 bases. Germline CDR1 is SGHNT and CDR2 is YYREEE (reference sequence). The CDR3 extends over 13 amino acids. Losses at the gene ends were 4 bases for V and 5 bases for J; bases not matched to a gene: 5. CDR3 DNA: TGTGCCAGCAGCCTGGACAGGCGGGAGACCCAGTACTTC. Protein sequence: CASSLDRRETQYF.

The chain employs TRBV5-1 and TRBJ2-2; a weak D match, TRBD1 (5 bases). V lost 5 bases and J lost 4, with 6 bases in between. Germline assignment: CDR1 SGHRS and CDR2 YFSETQ. The CDR3 loop spans 12 amino acids. CDR3 sequence: CASRTVTGELFF. The CDR3 DNA follows: TGCGCCAGCAGGACAGTCACCGGGGAGCTGTTTTTT. Full variable domain (missing parts from reference TRBV5-1 and TRBJ2-2): KAGVTQTPRYLIKTRGQQVTLSCSPISGHRSVSWYQQTPGQGLQFLFEYFSETQRNKGNFPGRFSGRQFSNSRSEMNVSTLELGDSALYLCASRTVTGELFFGEGSRLTVL.

This clonotype was recorded a few times. The chain is built from TRBV7-8 and TRBJ2-2; the D gene is possibly TRBD1 (5 bases). The CDR3 extends over 14 amino acids. V shed 4 bases and J shed 5 bases, with 11 bases lying between them. Germline V gene lookup returns CDR1 SGHVS and CDR2 FQNEAQ. CDR3 residues: CASSSLTATGELFF. In nucleotides, the CDR3 is TGTGCCAGCAGCTCTCTGACAGCGACCGGGGAGCTGTTTTTT.

A few counts support this clonotype. The chain recombines TRBV6-6 with TRBJ2-4; D is unresolved. In germline, CDR1 is MNHNY, CDR2 SVGAGI (reference sequence). The V gene lost 5 bases and the J gene lost 0 bases, with 11 bases spanning the gap. CDR3 length equals 15 residues. The CDR3 nucleotides are TGTGCCAGCAGTCCAACCGGATTAGCCAAAAACATTCAGTACTTC. It is translated as CASSPTGLAKNIQYF.

This clonotype came up a few times. The gene calls are TRBV4-3 and TRBJ1-2; the D gene is possibly TRBD1 (5 bases). Germline values: CDR1 LGHNA, CDR2 YSLEER. This CDR3 contains 17 residues. Trimming stripped 4 bases from V and 4 bases from J, with 22 bases between. DNA of the CDR3: TGCGCCAGCAGCCCAGGCCCCCGGGACTCAAAATTCTATGGCTACACCTTC. Amino acid sequence: CASSPGPRDSKFYGYTF.

This clonotype appeared many times. This rearrangement joins TRBV12-3 or TRBV12-4 to TRBJ2-7, with 10 bases matching TRBD1. Unmatched junction bases numbered 13, after V lost 7 bases and J lost 4 bases. The CDR3 is made up of 16 amino acids. Here the CDR3 reads CASTLSGGQGMYEQYF. The CDR3 coding sequence is TGTGCCAGCACCCTTTCGGGGGGACAGGGGATGTACGAGCAGTACTTC.

This clonotype was counted many times. The chain links TRBV20-1 to TRBJ1-5; D is perhaps TRBD1 (5 bases). This CDR3 has 15 residues. Trimming stripped 4 bases from V and 0 bases from J, with 13 bases between. Germline-derived CDR1 and CDR2 are DFQATT and SNEGSKA (reference sequence). The CDR3 is CSATQARVSNQPQHF. The CDR3 DNA is TGCAGTGCTACACAGGCAAGGGTTAGCAATCAGCCCCAGCATTTT.

This sequence joins TRBV5-6 and TRBJ2-2; D uncertain. Germline loops: CDR1 SGHDT, CDR2 YYEEEE. The CDR3 has 12 residues. Trimming took 8 bases from V and 6 from J, leaving 11 bases between them. The CDR3 DNA reads TGTGCCAGTAATAGGGTTGCCGGGGAGCTGTTTTTT. Residues: CASNRVAGELFF.

This clonotype was recorded many times. The chain carries TRBV4-1 and TRBJ2-1; D is perhaps TRBD2 (7 bases). The CDR3 runs to 18 residues. Germline CDR1 reads MGHRA; CDR2 reads YSYEKL. The ends were cut back, 3 bases at V and 3 bases at J, with 21 bases in the middle. CDR3 sequence: CASSQPAVGGGFYNEQFF. In DNA form, the CDR3 reads TGCGCCAGCAGCCAGCCTGCCGTGGGCGGGGGCTTCTACAATGAGCAGTTCTTC.

This clonotype was detected only a few times. This sequence joins TRBV5-6 and TRBJ2-7, with TRBD1 as a possible D gene (5 bases). The CDR3 has 13 amino acids. Deletions cut 0 bases from V and 5 bases from J, with 9 bases between. Germline V gives CDR1 SGHDT, CDR2 YYEEEE. The CDR3 sequence: CASSLVQGHEQYF. The CDR3 nucleotides are TGTGCCAGCAGCTTGGTTCAGGGCCACGAGCAGTACTTC.

This clonotype has more than one count but fewer than ten. The gene calls are TRBV12-3 or TRBV12-4 and TRBJ2-1; 7 positions agree with TRBD1. V trimming: 6 bases; J trimming: 6 bases; junction bases outside the gene matches: 5. This CDR3 contains 13 residues. CDR3 coding DNA: TGTGCCAGCAGCGGGACAGATATCAATGAGCAGTTCTTC. Its protein product is CASSGTDINEQFF.